This record covers a single TCR beta chain. Every bit of the isolated RNA underwent reverse transcription, so sequencing read expressed TCRB transcripts. Clones were sequenced by immunoSEQ multiplex PCR, and TCRdb holds only the in-frame ones, with some missing. The sample consists of about 360,000 clones, around 13% of them appearing once. The sample originates from a study of beta chain features in type 1 diabetes. From germline, CDR1 is SGHTS and CDR2 YDEGEE. V shed 0 bases and J 8 bases; nucleotides not matched to a gene: 6. The CDR3 totals 15 residues. Sequencing was performed on naive CD4+ T cells from blood. The rearrangement uses TRBV5-8 and TRBJ1-4; 8 bases match TRBD1. This clonotype was obtained from a young man in good health. The CDR3 sequence is CASSLDGTGGEKLFF. CDR3 DNA: TGTGCCAGCAGCTTGGATGGGACAGGAGGCGAAAAACTGTTTTTT. The full variable domain, its missing parts supplied by reference TRBV5-8 and TRBJ1-4, is EAGVTQSPTHLIKTRGQQATLRCSPISGHTSVYWYQQALGLGLQFLLWYDEGEERNRGNFPPRFSGRQFPNYSSELNVNALELEDSALYLCASSLDGTGGEKLFFGSGTQLSVL.